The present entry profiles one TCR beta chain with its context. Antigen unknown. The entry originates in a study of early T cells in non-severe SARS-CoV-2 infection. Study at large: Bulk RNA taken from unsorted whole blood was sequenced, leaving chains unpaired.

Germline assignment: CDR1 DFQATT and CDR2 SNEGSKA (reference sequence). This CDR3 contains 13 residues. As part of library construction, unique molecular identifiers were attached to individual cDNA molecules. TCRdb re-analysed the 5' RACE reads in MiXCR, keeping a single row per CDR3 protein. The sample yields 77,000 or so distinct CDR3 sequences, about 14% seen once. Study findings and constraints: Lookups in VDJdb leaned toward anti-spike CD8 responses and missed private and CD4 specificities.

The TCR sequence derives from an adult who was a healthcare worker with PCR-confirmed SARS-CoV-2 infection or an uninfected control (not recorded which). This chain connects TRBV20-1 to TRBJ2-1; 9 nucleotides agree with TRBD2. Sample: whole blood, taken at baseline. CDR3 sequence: CGFRREGRHEQFF. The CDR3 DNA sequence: TGCGGGTTTAGGCGGGAGGGCCGGCATGAGCAGTTCTTC.